The 20 T cell receptor beta chains in this list originate from one sample, sequenced in a study of T-cell memory formation after mild COVID-19 (dated by TCRdb to 2020 to 2022). Library preparation used 5' RACE. The sample was run on an Illumina NovaSeq 6000. TCRdb reran the public reads through fastp at Q25 and MiXCR, keeping productive beta chains. Every CDR3 protein is listed once, alongside the most common genes and DNA of its rows. The sample has tens of thousands of distinct CDR3 sequences on record, around 15% of them singletons. The ten largest clones represent about two fifths of the sample. The sequencing sample was made of PBMCs or a T cell subset sorted from them (not recorded which). These receptors were obtained from a man aged 18 to 30 who had mild COVID-19 (a few samples of this study predate the infection). The sample titles of this study are shuffled in the database, so cell type and time point are left out; the donor was told from shared clones.

There are a few counts of this clonotype. The chain links TRBV18 to TRBJ2-3; the D is unclear. The CDR3 sequence is 12 residues long. CDR1 KGHSH and CDR2 LQKENI come from the germline V gene. Trimming pared 7 bases from V and 0 bases from J, leaving 5 bases between. The CDR3 DNA follows: TGTGCCAGCTGGGGAAGCACAGATACGCAGTATTTT. It translates to CASWGSTDTQYF.

This chain joins TRBV12-3 or TRBV12-4 and TRBJ2-7; no clear D. Between the trimmed V and J ends, which lost 3 bases and 5 bases, there was a span of 5 bases. This CDR3 contains 11 residues. The CDR3, as DNA: TGTGCCAGCAGTTTTTTGAACGAGCAGTACTTC. This encodes CASSFLNEQYF.

This clonotype was recorded once. V and J are TRBV12-3 or TRBV12-4 and TRBJ1-1, with D unclear. The CDR3 is 14 residues long. V was cut by 6 bases and J by 5 bases, with 16 bases left in between. This CDR3 reads CASSRGGFGTEAFF. The CDR3 DNA follows: TGTGCCAGCAGCCGGGGAGGGTTTGGGACTGAAGCTTTCTTT.

This clonotype was seen more than once but under ten times. The chain joins TRBV5-1 to TRBJ1-3; D gene ambiguous. CDR1 and CDR2 from the germline V gene are SGHRS and YFSETQ. The CDR3 covers 15 residues. The V gene lost 0 bases and the J gene lost 0 bases, with 7 bases spanning the gap. The CDR3 nucleotides are TGCGCCAGCAGCTTGGGAGACGTCTCTGGAAACACCATATATTTT. Translation: CASSLGDVSGNTIYF. The full variable domain, with the rest looked up from reference TRBV5-1 and TRBJ1-3, is KAGVTQTPRYLIKTRGQQVTLSCSPISGHRSVSWYQQTPGQGLQFLFEYFSETQRNKGNFPGRFSGRQFSNSRSEMNVSTLELGDSALYLCASSLGDVSGNTIYFGEGSWLTVV.

This clonotype was seen only a few times. The rearrangement joins TRBV7-9 to TRBJ2-2; D gene ambiguous. The V gene lost 4 bases and the J gene lost 6 bases, with 15 bases spanning the gap. CDR3 length: 15 amino acids. Germline V gene lookup returns CDR1 SEHNR and CDR2 FQNEAQ (reference sequence). The CDR3 bases are TGTGCCAGCAGCTCCTCCACGATGTTCCCCGGGGAGCTGTTTTTT. The encoded protein is CASSSSTMFPGELFF.

The chain is built from TRBV2 and TRBJ2-1; TRBD1 aligns across 9 bases. CDR1 is SNHLY and CDR2 is FYNNEI in the germline V gene. The V gene end was trimmed by 7 bases and the J gene end by 8 bases; junction bases not matched to a gene: 12. The CDR3 runs 15 residues. The CDR3 loop reads CASKIKQGAGDEQFF. CDR3 coding DNA: TGTGCCAGCAAGATTAAACAGGGGGCGGGCGATGAGCAGTTCTTC.

The table lists this clonotype with a few counts. The chain joins TRBV29-1 to TRBJ2-5, with D possibly matching TRBD1 (5 bases). This CDR3 contains 13 residues. Germline V gene data show CDR1 as SQVTM and CDR2 as ANQGSEA. Deletions cut 7 bases from V and 5 bases from J, with 17 bases between. CDR3: CSAEVTVRETQYF. For the CDR3, the DNA is TGCAGCGCCGAAGTGACAGTAAGGGAGACCCAGTACTTC.

The chain uses TRBV10-3 and TRBJ1-2; weak D call: TRBD1 (5 bases). This CDR3 has 12 residues. The V gene's germline CDR1 is ENHRY and CDR2 SYGVKD. With 0 bases removed from V and 14 bases from J, the gap between germline ends came to 13 bases. The CDR3 coding sequence is TGTGCCATCAGTGAGTCGACCAGGGTGGAGACCTTC. Translating it yields CAISESTRVETF.

The chain joins TRBV9 to TRBJ2-6; D possibly corresponds to TRBD1 (5 bases). The V end was cut by 4 bases, the J end by 0 bases, with 17 bases between. The CDR3 runs 18 residues. The germline CDR1 and CDR2 sequences are SGDLS and YYNGEE. The DNA of the CDR3 is TGTGCCAGCAGCCCGCGCCTAGACAGTCCCTCTGGGGCCAACGTCCTGACTTTC. This gives the protein CASSPRLDSPSGANVLTF.

This clonotype was counted between two and nine times. V gene TRBV6-5 combines with J gene TRBJ2-1; 8 bases map to TRBD2. Germline CDR1 reads MNHEY; CDR2 reads SVGAGI. V was clipped by 3 bases and J by 2 bases; unmatched bases: 3. This CDR3 is 15 amino acids long. Here the CDR3 reads CASSYFSGAYNEQFF. In DNA form, the CDR3 reads TGTGCCAGCAGTTATTTTAGCGGGGCCTACAATGAGCAGTTCTTC.

The V gene is TRBV4-1, the J gene TRBJ2-1; 7 bases map to TRBD1. The CDR3 sequence is 17 residues long. V lost 2 bases and J lost 6; bases outside the gene matches: 13. The germline V gene has CDR1 MGHRA and CDR2 YSYEKL. The CDR3 DNA follows: TGCGCCAGCAGCCAAACGCGAAACAGGGGTGAGGGCAATGAGCAGTTCTTC. Translation gives CASSQTRNRGEGNEQFF.

This clonotype was detected a few times. The chain joins TRBV29-1 to TRBJ2-5, with 14 bases fitting TRBD2. CDR3 length: 16 residues. Germline V gene lookup returns CDR1 SQVTM and CDR2 ANQGSEA. Trimming removed 6 bases from V and 5 bases from J; junction bases left unmatched: 11. The CDR3 DNA sequence: TGCAGCGTCGACCCCGGACTAGCGGGGGGCTGGGAGACCCAGTACTTC. Its protein product is CSVDPGLAGGWETQYF.

This clonotype has only a few counts. The rearrangement joins TRBV20-1 to TRBJ2-3; D possibly uses TRBD1 or TRBD2 (5 bases each). CDR1 and CDR2 from the germline V gene are DFQATT and SNEGSKA (reference sequence). V was shortened by 6 bases and J by 0 bases, with 13 bases between the two germline ends. The CDR3 spans 14 residues. Written as DNA, the CDR3 is TGCAGTGCCTCACGGGGCCAAAGCACAGATACGCAGTATTTT. Protein product: CSASRGQSTDTQYF.

The V call is TRBV4-3, the J call TRBJ2-3; unclear D gene. Looked up from germline, CDR1 is LGHNA and CDR2 is YSLEER. The V end lost 4 bases, the J end lost 1 base, and 9 bases lay between the germline ends. CDR3 size: 14 residues. The CDR3 loop reads CASSPRWGTDTQYF. The CDR3 DNA reads TGCGCCAGCAGCCCCAGGTGGGGCACAGATACGCAGTATTTT.

This clonotype was observed at least ten times. This chain joins TRBV3-1 and TRBJ2-3, with D unresolved. The CDR3 runs to 13 residues. V lost 4 bases and J lost 7, with 12 bases in between. The germline CDR1 and CDR2 sequences are LGHDT and YNNKEL (reference sequence). The CDR3 DNA is TGTGCCAGCAGCCCCTTCTCTGGGTATACGCAGTATTTT. Its translation is CASSPFSGYTQYF.

The chain has TRBV29-1 and TRBJ2-2; tentative D call: TRBD2 (6 bases). The CDR3 consists of 15 residues. Germline lookup yields CDR1 SQVTM and CDR2 ANQGSEA. V lost 3 bases and J 5 bases, leaving 16 bases between the germline ends. The CDR3 protein is CSVEGGGADTGELFF. The DNA for the CDR3 is TGCAGCGTTGAGGGTGGAGGGGCAGATACCGGGGAGCTGTTTTTT.

This clonotype appeared many times. The V gene is TRBV5-1, the J gene TRBJ2-3, with D possibly being TRBD1 or TRBD2 (5 bases each). Trimming stripped 3 bases from V and 2 bases from J, with 10 bases between. This CDR3 spans 14 amino acids. Germline V gene lookup returns CDR1 SGHRS and CDR2 YFSETQ. This chain's CDR3 is CASSWDGVTDTQYF. Here the CDR3 DNA reads TGCGCCAGCAGCTGGGACGGTGTCACAGATACGCAGTATTTT.

This clonotype was recorded many times. The V gene is TRBV5-1, the J gene TRBJ2-7, with 7 bases lining up with TRBD1. The CDR3 covers 11 residues. V lost 0 bases and J lost 10; bases outside the gene matches: 1. Germline V gene lookup returns CDR1 SGHRS and CDR2 YFSETQ. The CDR3 region is CASSLDRGQYF. The CDR3 region has the DNA TGCGCCAGCAGCTTGGACAGGGGACAGTACTTC.

The chain is built from TRBV29-1 and TRBJ2-1; tentatively, D is TRBD2 (5 bases). The CDR3 consists of 13 residues. With 3 bases removed from V and 6 bases from J, the gap between germline ends came to 12 bases. CDR1 SQVTM and CDR2 ANQGSEA come from the germline V gene. The CDR3 spells CSVDGLTVNEQFF. In DNA form, the CDR3 reads TGCAGCGTTGACGGACTGACGGTCAATGAGCAGTTCTTC.

V usage is TRBV21-1 and J usage is TRBJ2-5. TRBV21-1 is listed as a pseudogene. The length of the CDR3 is 15 residues. The CDR3 nucleotides are TGTGCCAGCAGCATTAACAAACACAGCCAAGAGACCCAGTACTTC. It encodes CASSINKHSQETQYF.